This T cell receptor (beta chain) was captured in a study of beta chain features in type 1 diabetes. This clone was observed a few times. Expressed TCRB transcripts were sequenced because the entire RNA isolate underwent reverse transcription. Using immunoSEQ multiplex PCR, the repertoire was profiled, and TCRdb retains in-frame clones only, with some absent. Of roughly 310,000 clones in the sample, 11% were seen once. V was clipped by 6 bases and J by 4 bases; unmatched bases: 7. Germline loops: CDR1 MNHEY, CDR2 SVGAGI. The CDR3 consists of 15 residues. The chain combines TRBV6-5 with TRBJ2-1; 9 nucleotides align to TRBD2. The sequence was collected from a woman in her 30s in good health. Sample: naive CD4+ T cells from blood. As DNA, the CDR3 is TGTGCCAGCAGGCCCGTAGCGGGGGAATACAATGAGCAGTTCTTC. This encodes CASRPVAGEYNEQFF.